A selection of T cell receptor beta chains follows, all from one sample in a study of cytomegalovirus exposure and HLA in healthy donors. The protocol was immunoSEQ multiplex PCR, while the TCRdb copy is restricted to in-frame clones and leaves out a portion. The sample lists around 90,000 clones, about 80% occurring once. The material sequenced was PBMCs. These receptors were obtained from a man aged 25-45 years in good health and CMV-seronegative. The CDR3 runs from the conserved cysteine through the conserved F or W. The D gene is left open where the match is weak. The size of a clone is reported for some rows only, either as once, few or many, or as a class for expanded clones.

v_gene,abundance,j_gene,d_gene,CDR3nt,CDR3aa
TRBV19,.,TRBJ2-5,TRBD2,TGTGCCAGTAGTACTCAACTAGCGGGGGAACGGGAGACCCAGTACTTC,CASSTQLAGERETQYF
TRBV27,.,TRBJ2-1,TRBD1,TGTGCCAGCAGTTTGCGCGGACAGGGACCCTACAATGGGCAGTTCTTC,CASSLRGQGPYNGQFF
TRBV7-9,few,TRBJ1-1,.,TGTGCCAGCAGCCCAGGGTGGATGAACACTGAAGCTTTCTTT,CASSPGWMNTEAFF
TRBV27,.,TRBJ2-1,.,TGTGCCAGCAGTTCTCAGGGGCGGTATGAGCAGTTCTTC,CASSSQGRYEQFF
TRBV6-6,.,TRBJ1-2,.,TGTGCCAGCAGTTACAACGAGGGGAGGAACTATGGCTACACCTTC,CASSYNEGRNYGYTF
TRBV7-9,.,TRBJ1-6,.,TGTTCCAGCAGCTCTGACTCCGCCGGAGGTTACTATAATTCACCCCTCCACTTT,CSSSSDSAGGYYNSPLHF
TRBV2,few,TRBJ1-1,.,TGTGCCAGCAGCGACGGAGGTGGGCTCACTGAAGCTTTCTTT,CASSDGGGLTEAFF
TRBV5-4,.,TRBJ1-2,.,TGTGCCTACCGACAGGATTCGTATGGCTACACCTTC,CAYRQDSYGYTF
TRBV5-4,.,TRBJ1-6,TRBD1,TGTGCCAGCAGCACGGGACAGCGGAGCTCCTATAATTCACCCCTCCACTTT,CASSTGQRSSYNSPLHF
TRBV5-4,.,TRBJ2-1,.,TGTGCCAGCAGCTTTGCTGGGAGTAAGGCCGACAATGAGCAGTTCTTC,CASSFAGSKADNEQFF
TRBV7-9,.,TRBJ1-3,TRBD1,TGTGCCAGCAGCTTCCCGGGACAGCAATTCTCTGGAAACACCATATATTTT,CASSFPGQQFSGNTIYF
TRBV10-2,once,TRBJ1-5,.,TGCGCCAGCAGTGGAACAGGATATCAGCCCCAGCATTTT,CASSGTGYQPQHF
TRBV7-2,.,TRBJ1-1,.,TGTGCCAGCAGCTTCTACGGGGCTGAAGCTTTCTTT,CASSFYGAEAFF
TRBV29-1,.,TRBJ1-3,.,TGCAGCGCTGGGGGGGCTGGAAACACCATATATTTT,CSAGGAGNTIYF
TRBV7-2,.,TRBJ2-1,TRBD2,TGTGCCAGCAGCTTAAGGACTAGCGGGAGGCCCCCTGGGGGTGGGGAGCAGTTCTTC,CASSLRTSGRPPGGGEQFF
TRBV6-5,.,TRBJ1-3,.,TGTGCCAGCAGTTACTCGTTGAGCTCTGGAAACACCATATATTTT,CASSYSLSSGNTIYF